This T cell receptor (beta chain) was identified in a study of T cell changes during pregnancy in multiple sclerosis (dated by TCRdb to the late 2010s). Some background on the complete study: The study examined how the T cell repertoire changed over the course of pregnancy in women with multiple sclerosis.

The CDR3 runs 14 amino acids, cysteine and phenylalanine included. Just CDR3 DNA is preserved here, 42 bases in frame from base 1. According to the germline V gene, CDR1 reads SGHAT and CDR2 reads FQNNGV. The V end loses 8 bases and the J end loses 4 bases, and a stretch of 14 bases separates them. The library was obtained by the immunoSEQ multiplex PCR assay. TCRdb retrieved this table from immuneACCESS and kept in-frame rearrangements only. Not all clones are present; in checked studies, unresolved V genes account for under half, and no reason is known for the remainder. The sample includes about 38,000 clones, with 75% to 95% observed a single time. The leading ten clones occupy 5.5% to 7% of the sample. A remark on this clone: It lacks a known antigen. No base-level quality is on record; no much larger clone is a single base apart.

This receptor chain uses TRBV11-2 and TRBJ1-4; TRBD1 is a possible D gene, resting on 6 matching bases. The source of this sequence is a female donor with multiple sclerosis, enrolled in a pregnancy study. This sample comprised CD8+ T cells from peripheral blood mononuclear cells, obtained in the second trimester of pregnancy. In nucleotides, the sequence is TGTGCCAGCTCCATACAGGGTTATAATGAAAAACTGTTTTTT. It encodes CASSIQGYNEKLFF.